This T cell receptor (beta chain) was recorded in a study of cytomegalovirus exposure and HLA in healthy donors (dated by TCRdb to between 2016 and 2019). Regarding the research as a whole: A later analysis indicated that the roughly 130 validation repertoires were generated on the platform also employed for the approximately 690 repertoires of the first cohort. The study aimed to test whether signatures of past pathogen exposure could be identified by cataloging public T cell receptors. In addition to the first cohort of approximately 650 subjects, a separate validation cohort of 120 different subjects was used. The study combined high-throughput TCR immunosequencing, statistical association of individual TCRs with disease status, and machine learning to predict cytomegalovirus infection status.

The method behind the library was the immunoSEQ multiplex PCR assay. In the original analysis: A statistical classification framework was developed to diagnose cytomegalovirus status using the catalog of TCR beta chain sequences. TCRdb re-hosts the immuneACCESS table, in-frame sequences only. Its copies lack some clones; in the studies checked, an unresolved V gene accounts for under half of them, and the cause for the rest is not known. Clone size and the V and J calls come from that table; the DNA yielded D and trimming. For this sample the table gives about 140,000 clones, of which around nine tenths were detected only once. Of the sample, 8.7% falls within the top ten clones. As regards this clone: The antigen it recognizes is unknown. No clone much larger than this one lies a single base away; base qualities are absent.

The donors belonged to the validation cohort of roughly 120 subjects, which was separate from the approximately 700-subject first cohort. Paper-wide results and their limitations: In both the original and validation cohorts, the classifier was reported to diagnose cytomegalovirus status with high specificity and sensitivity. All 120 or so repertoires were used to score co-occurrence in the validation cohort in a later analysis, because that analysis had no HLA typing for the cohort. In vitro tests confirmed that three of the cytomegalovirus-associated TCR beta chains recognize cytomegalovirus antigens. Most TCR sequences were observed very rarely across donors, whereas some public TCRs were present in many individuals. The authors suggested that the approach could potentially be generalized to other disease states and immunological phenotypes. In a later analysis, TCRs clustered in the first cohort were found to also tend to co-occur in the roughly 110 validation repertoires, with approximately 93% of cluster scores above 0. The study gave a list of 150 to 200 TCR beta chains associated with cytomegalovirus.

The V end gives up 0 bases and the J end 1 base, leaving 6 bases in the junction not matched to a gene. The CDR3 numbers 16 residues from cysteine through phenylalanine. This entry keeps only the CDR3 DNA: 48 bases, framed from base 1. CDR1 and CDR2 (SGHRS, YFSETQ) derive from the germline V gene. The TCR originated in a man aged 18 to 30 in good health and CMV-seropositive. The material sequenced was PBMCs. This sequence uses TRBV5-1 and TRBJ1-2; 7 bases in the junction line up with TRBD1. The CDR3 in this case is CASSLAGTDHNYGYTF. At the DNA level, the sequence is TGCGCCAGCAGCTTGGCTGGGACAGATCATAACTATGGCTACACCTTC.